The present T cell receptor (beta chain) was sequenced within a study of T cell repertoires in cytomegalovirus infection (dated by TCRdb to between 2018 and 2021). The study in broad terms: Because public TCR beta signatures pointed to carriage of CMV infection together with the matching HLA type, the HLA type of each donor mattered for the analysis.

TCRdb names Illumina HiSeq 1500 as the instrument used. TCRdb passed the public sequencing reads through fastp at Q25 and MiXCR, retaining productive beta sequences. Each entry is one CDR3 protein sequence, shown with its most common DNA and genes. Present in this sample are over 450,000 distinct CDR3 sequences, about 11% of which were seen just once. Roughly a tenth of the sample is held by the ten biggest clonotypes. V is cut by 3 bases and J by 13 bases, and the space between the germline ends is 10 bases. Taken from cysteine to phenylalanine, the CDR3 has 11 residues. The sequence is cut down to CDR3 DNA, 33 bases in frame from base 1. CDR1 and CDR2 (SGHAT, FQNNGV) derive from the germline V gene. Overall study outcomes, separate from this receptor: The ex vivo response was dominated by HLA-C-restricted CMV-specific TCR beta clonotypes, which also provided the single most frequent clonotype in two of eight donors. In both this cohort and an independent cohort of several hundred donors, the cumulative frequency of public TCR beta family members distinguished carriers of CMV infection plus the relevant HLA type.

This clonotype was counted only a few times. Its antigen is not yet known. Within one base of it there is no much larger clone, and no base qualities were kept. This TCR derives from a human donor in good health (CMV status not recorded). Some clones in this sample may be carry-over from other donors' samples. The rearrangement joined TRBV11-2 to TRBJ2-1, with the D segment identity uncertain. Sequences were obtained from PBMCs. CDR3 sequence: CASSFGVAQFF. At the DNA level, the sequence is TGTGCCAGCAGCTTCGGAGTAGCCCAGTTCTTC.